This T cell receptor beta chain is drawn from a study of blood T cell repertoires in COVID-19. Study-wide background: COVID-19 samples from acute and convalescent phases originated in the United States, Italy and Spain. The cDNA or gDNA used as material had been derived from T cells, B-cell-depleted T cells, or PBMCs.

Methods used by the authors: Amplification from reference gene primers served as the basis for estimated nucleated cell counts. Generated by immunoSEQ multiplex PCR, the TCRdb table keeps only in-frame clones and is missing some. V and J calls and clone size are as listed in that table; D and trimming were resolved from the DNA. The sample gives roughly 100,000 clones, about 91% of which show up once; roughly 6% is in the top ten. The germline V and J ends were trimmed by 3 bases and 2 bases, with 3 bases remaining between them. Per germline, CDR1 SGHDT and CDR2 YYEEEE. This CDR3 has 13 residues. The sequence was obtained from a human donor in a cohort sampled during active COVID-19. The rearrangement joins TRBV5-6 to TRBJ2-6; no firm D call. What was sequenced was peripheral blood. CDR3 amino acids: CASSSAGANVLTF. The CDR3 nucleotides read TGTGCCAGCAGCTCCGCTGGGGCCAACGTCCTGACTTTC.